This T cell receptor beta chain comes out of a study of circulating CD8 cells and anti-PD-1 response in melanoma. Study findings and constraints: Peptide assays on expanded sorted subsets replaced tumor-based reactivity testing.

From live CD3+CD8+TCRalphabeta+ cells, four PD-1 and/or TIGIT subsets were sorted. Using around 14 ng of total RNA, TCR libraries were made with the QIAseq Immune Repertoire TCR panel. Using its own MiXCR run on the reads, TCRdb lists one record per CDR3 protein. This table has about 300 distinct CDR3 sequences, 3.5% to 4.5% appearing once. The CDR3 is made up of 12 amino acids. V lost 3 bases and J lost 5; bases outside the gene matches: 1. The V gene's germline CDR1 is SGDLS and CDR2 YYNGEE. This clonotype ranks as large. Its specificity is not known. V gene TRBV9 combines with J gene TRBJ2-7; 8 nucleotides match TRBD1. This material consisted of CD8+ T cells from PBMCs, taken at baseline or after one month of anti-PD-1 therapy (not recorded which). This clonotype was obtained from a human donor with melanoma. The CDR3 DNA is TGTGCCAGCAGCGGGACAGGGCACGAGCAGTACTTC. Residues: CASSGTGHEQYF.